The 3 T cell receptor beta chains listed next were all sequenced from one sample in a study of patients and donors after allogeneic stem cell transplantation. TCRdb reprocessed the RT-PCR reads via MiXCR and lists one record per CDR3 protein. The table shows about 100,000 distinct CDR3 sequences, with 35% occurring only once. The sample was blood, either unsorted or a sorted T cell fraction (not recorded which). Source of these receptors: a human donor who was either an allogeneic HSCT recipient or a stem cell or donor lymphocyte infusion donor (not recorded which). It is not recorded whose cells these are; they may come from a transplant donor.

In this sample, this clonotype turned up a few times. The chain combines TRBV7-2 with TRBJ1-1; 7 nucleotides align to TRBD1. The CDR3 is 14 residues long. Germline V lookup: CDR1 SGHTA, CDR2 FQGNSA. Trimming cost V 6 bases and J 9 bases; bases outside gene matches: 13. The CDR3 protein is CASRLRQGPSQAFF. The CDR3 DNA reads as TGTGCCAGCAGGCTTAGACAGGGACCCTCACAAGCTTTCTTT.

The chain joins TRBV29-1 to TRBJ2-1; 9 bases are a match to TRBD2. Germline loops: CDR1 SQVTM, CDR2 ANQGSEA. The CDR3 has 14 residues. V gave up 5 bases and J gave up 8 bases; unmatched junction bases: 10. DNA for the CDR3: TGCAGCGTTCTGGGACTAGCTTCTTTCGATGAGCAGTTCTTC. Translated: CSVLGLASFDEQFF.

J is TRBJ2-3 and V is TRBV6-2 or TRBV6-3, with D possibly TRBD2 on 5 matching bases. The germline gives CDR1 MNHEY, CDR2 SVGEGT. The CDR3 loop spans 15 amino acids. Trimming took off 6 bases at V and 4 bases at J, with 17 bases between the two ends. The CDR3 DNA follows: TGTGCCAGCAGCCTCAAGAGAGTCGGGGCAGATACGCAGTATTTT. Amino acid sequence: CASSLKRVGADTQYF.